These 29 T cell receptor beta chains came from one sample sequenced in a study of blood T cell repertoires in COVID-19. This table comes from immunoSEQ multiplex PCR, and its TCRdb copy is limited to in-frame clones, with some not included. Found here are approximately 260,000 clones, roughly four fifths of them singletons; the top ten hold approximately 4.5%. The sample taken for sequencing was PBMCs or T cells enriched from blood (not recorded which). These TCRs come from a man aged 30 to 45 with acute COVID-19.

The gene calls are TRBV11-3 and TRBJ2-5; 10 nucleotides line up with TRBD1. The CDR3 totals 17 residues. V trimming: 0 bases; J trimming: 4 bases; junction bases outside the gene matches: 8. The germline gives CDR1 SGHNT, CDR2 YENEEA. The CDR3 DNA reads TGTGCCAGCAGCTTAGATACCGGGACAGGGGTGGGAGAGACCCAGTACTTC. Its protein is CASSLDTGTGVGETQYF.

This chain joins TRBV19 and TRBJ1-1; D possibly corresponds to TRBD1 (6 bases). The CDR3 length is 16 residues. The germline gives CDR1 LNHDA, CDR2 SQIVND (reference sequence). Trimming pared 4 bases from V and 0 bases from J, leaving 15 bases between. In DNA form, the CDR3 reads TGTGCCAGTAGTAAAACGGGAGGACAGATGAACACTGAAGCTTTCTTT. Translating it yields CASSKTGGQMNTEAFF.

The rearrangement uses TRBV18 and TRBJ2-2; 10 nucleotides line up with TRBD2. From germline, CDR1 is KGHSH and CDR2 LQKENI. The CDR3 is made up of 16 amino acids. V shed 3 bases, J shed 7 bases, and the junction held 8 bases outside the gene matches. CDR3 region: CASSPSLAGVYGELFF. DNA for the CDR3: TGTGCCAGCTCACCGTCCCTAGCGGGAGTGTACGGGGAGCTGTTTTTT.

This clone appeared once. This chain joins TRBV6-1 and TRBJ2-1, with D tentatively TRBD1 (6 bases). The V end was cut by 0 bases, the J end by 8 bases, with 14 bases between. Germline CDR1 MNHNS, CDR2 SASEGT. CDR3 size: 15 residues. Here the CDR3 DNA reads TGTGCCAGCAGTGAAGCCCGACAGGTCAGCCATGAGCAGTTCTTC. It codes for CASSEARQVSHEQFF.

V gene TRBV9 combines with J gene TRBJ1-2; possible D gene TRBD1, 6 bases. Germline CDR1 reads SGDLS; CDR2 reads YYNGEE. V lost 1 base, J lost 6 bases, and 16 bases lay in between. CDR3 size: 15 residues. The CDR3 DNA sequence: TGTGCCAGCAGCGTATACCCAGGGGATACCGATGGCTACACCTTC. It specifies CASSVYPGDTDGYTF. The entire variable domain, with the rest obtained from reference TRBV9 and TRBJ1-2, is as follows: DSGVTQTPKHLITATGQRVTLRCSPRSGDLSVYWYQQSLDQGLQFLIQYYNGEERAKGNILERFSAQQFPDLHSELNLSSLELGDSALYFCASSVYPGDTDGYTFGSGTRLTVV.

This clone was seen a single time. V and J are TRBV11-2 and TRBJ2-1; TRBD2 aligns across 8 bases. CDR1 SGHAT and CDR2 FQNNGV come from the germline V gene. Trimming cost V 0 bases and J 8 bases; bases outside gene matches: 6. The CDR3 is 15 residues long. For the CDR3, the DNA is TGTGCCAGCAGCTTAGATCGGGGGGGCCGCGATGAGCAGTTCTTC. Its protein product is CASSLDRGGRDEQFF.

V usage is TRBV3-1 (or the pseudogene TRBV3-2) and J usage is TRBJ2-1, with D perhaps TRBD2 (6 bases). The CDR3 runs to 14 residues. Germline loops: CDR1 LGHDT, CDR2 YNNKEL (reference sequence). The V end was cut by 4 bases, the J end by 4 bases, with 11 bases between. The CDR3: CASSPSGRYNEQFF. The CDR3 DNA follows: TGTGCCAGCAGCCCCTCGGGGAGGTACAATGAGCAGTTCTTC.

This chain joins TRBV5-4 and TRBJ1-1, with D unclear. The germline V and J ends were trimmed by 7 bases and 1 base, with 5 bases remaining between them. The CDR3 has 11 amino acids. CDR1 and CDR2 from the germline V gene are SGHNT and YYREEE (reference sequence). DNA of the CDR3: TGTGCCAGCGGAGAGAACACTGAAGCTTTCTTT. It translates to CASGENTEAFF.

The CDR3 here is CSVEAGGVDTEAFF. The CDR3, as DNA: TGCAGCGTTGAAGCTGGCGGGGTGGACACTGAAGCTTTCTTT. The chain carries TRBV29-1 and TRBJ1-1; D gene uncertain. The CDR3 loop spans 14 amino acids. Trimming pared 1 base from V and 3 bases from J, leaving 12 bases between. Looked up from germline, CDR1 is SQVTM and CDR2 is ANQGSEA.

The sample holds one count of this clone. The CDR3 DNA is TGTGCCAGCAGCGCTGGGGAGGGGAGCGAGCAGTACGTC. Protein product: CASSAGEGSEQYV. V usage is TRBV11-3 and J usage is TRBJ2-7; 7 nucleotides match TRBD2. Germline CDR1 reads SGHNT; CDR2 reads YENEEA. After removal of 5 bases from V and 6 bases from J, the junction contained 7 bases not matched to a gene. The CDR3 extends over 13 amino acids.

This clone showed up many times. The V and J genes are TRBV27 and TRBJ1-2; 9 bases fit TRBD1. Trimming cost V 5 bases and J 2 bases; bases outside gene matches: 9. CDR3 length equals 16 residues. Germline loops: CDR1 MNHEY, CDR2 SMNVEV (reference sequence). CDR3 sequence reads: CASSTSRQGGNYGYTF. In DNA, the CDR3 is TGTGCCAGCAGTACCTCGCGACAGGGGGGAAACTATGGCTACACCTTC.

This chain uses TRBV10-3 with TRBJ1-3, with 8 bases aligning to TRBD1. This CDR3 contains 13 residues. V was pared by 10 bases and J by 1 base, with 3 bases of the junction left unmatched. Germline assignment: CDR1 ENHRY and CDR2 SYGVKD. The DNA of the CDR3 is TGTGCCACAACAGGGGGATCTGGAAACACCATATATTTT. Its translation is CATTGGSGNTIYF.

This clone has just one count. This sequence joins TRBV4-1 and TRBJ2-1; TRBD2 matches 13 bases. Trimming took 2 bases from V and 7 from J; bases not matched to a gene: 8. The germline V gene has CDR1 MGHRA and CDR2 YSYEKL. The length of the CDR3 is 17 residues. The CDR3 nucleotides are TGCGCCAGCAGCCAATCCAAACTAGCGGGAGGGGGTAATGAGCAGTTCTTC. Residues: CASSQSKLAGGGNEQFF.

This clone was seen only once. The chain is built from TRBV9 and TRBJ2-1; maybe TRBD2 (5 bases). V dropped 3 bases and J dropped 4 bases, with 17 bases sitting between them. The CDR3 sequence is 16 residues long. Looked up from germline, CDR1 is SGDLS and CDR2 is YYNGEE. CDR3 sequence reads: CASSAQTRGWYNEQFF. In DNA form, the CDR3 reads TGTGCCAGCAGCGCCCAGACCCGAGGGTGGTACAATGAGCAGTTCTTC.

The chain has TRBV19 and TRBJ1-2; 9 nucleotides match TRBD1. Germline CDR1 reads LNHDA; CDR2 reads SQIVND (reference sequence). This CDR3 comprises 14 residues. V lost 4 bases, J lost 4 bases, and 4 bases stayed unmatched. This chain's CDR3 is CASSSGQGPYGYTF. The CDR3 DNA is TGTGCCAGTAGTAGTGGACAGGGGCCCTATGGCTACACCTTC.

V and J are TRBV11-3 and TRBJ2-1, with 11 bases fitting TRBD2. Germline V gene sequence: CDR1 SGHNT, CDR2 YENEEA. The CDR3 consists of 15 residues. The V gene end was trimmed by 7 bases and the J gene end by 8 bases; junction bases not matched to a gene: 10. CDR3 in DNA: TGTGCCAGCACGCTAGCGGGAGGCTATTCTGATGAGCAGTTCTTC. The encoded protein is CASTLAGGYSDEQFF.

This clone has at least ten counts. V is TRBV10-3 and J is TRBJ1-2; 9 bases align to TRBD1. The CDR3 contains 14 residues. The germline CDR1 and CDR2 sequences are ENHRY and SYGVKD. V lost 7 bases and J lost 8; bases outside the gene matches: 11. The CDR3 loop is CAINSGTGFFGYTF. As DNA, the CDR3 is TGTGCCATCAATTCCGGGACAGGGTTCTTCGGCTACACCTTC.

Details on this clone: Other DNA sequences in this specimen translate into the identical CDR3. The chain couples TRBV6-1 to TRBJ1-3; possible D gene TRBD1, 5 bases. V was shortened by 3 bases and J by 4 bases, with 7 bases between the two germline ends. This CDR3 has 13 residues. The germline gives CDR1 MNHNS, CDR2 SASEGT. Here the CDR3 DNA reads TGTGCCAGCAGTGACGGACACGGAAACACCATATATTTT. It yields the protein CASSDGHGNTIYF.

The chain employs TRBV27 and TRBJ2-1; the D gene is possibly TRBD2 (5 bases). The CDR3 extends over 16 amino acids. Germline lookup yields CDR1 MNHEY and CDR2 SMNVEV (reference sequence). The V end lost 3 bases, the J end lost 5 bases, and 17 bases lay between the germline ends. The CDR3 sequence: CASSFRGRRINNEQFF. As DNA, the CDR3 is TGTGCCAGCAGTTTTCGAGGGCGAAGGATAAACAATGAGCAGTTCTTC.

The rearrangement links TRBV6-4 to TRBJ1-3; D might be TRBD1 (6 bases). V was trimmed by 10 bases and J by 0 bases, leaving 25 bases between them. CDR1 and CDR2 from the germline V gene are MRHNA and SNTAGT. CDR3 size: 18 residues. CDR3 loop: CAILTIPGQTISGNTIYF. CDR3 DNA sequence: TGTGCCATCCTTACAATTCCGGGACAAACAATCTCTGGAAACACCATATATTTT.

The rearrangement uses TRBV2 and TRBJ2-4; TRBD1 might be the D (6 bases). The ends were cut back, 6 bases at V and 1 base at J, with 13 bases in the middle. CDR1 and CDR2 (germline): SNHLY, FYNNEI. The CDR3 covers 15 residues. DNA of the CDR3: TGTGCCAGCAGACGACAGGCCCTGGCCAAAAACATTCAGTACTTC. Protein sequence: CASRRQALAKNIQYF.

The gene calls are TRBV18 and TRBJ2-1; TRBD2 aligns across 11 bases. V shed 8 bases and J 8 bases; nucleotides not matched to a gene: 11. Germline values: CDR1 KGHSH, CDR2 LQKENI. The CDR3 spans 15 residues. The CDR3 DNA sequence: TGTGCCAGCCTACTAGCGGGAGCAGTGGGCGATGAGCAGTTCTTC. Its protein product is CASLLAGAVGDEQFF.

The V call is TRBV19, the J call TRBJ1-1, with D possibly matching TRBD1 (5 bases). The CDR3 length is 15 residues. Trimming left V 4 bases short and J 1 base short, with 13 bases between. Germline V gene sequence: CDR1 LNHDA, CDR2 SQIVND (reference sequence). The CDR3 nucleotides are TGTGCCAGTAGTACAAAAACTACAGGGAACACTGAAGCTTTCTTT. This translates into CASSTKTTGNTEAFF.

The chain joins TRBV4-2 to TRBJ2-3, with D possibly matching TRBD2 (6 bases). V gave up 6 bases and J gave up 7 bases, with 20 bases separating them. Germline-derived CDR1 and CDR2 are LGHNA and YNFKEQ. There are 15 residues in the CDR3. The CDR3 bases are TGTGCCAGCAGGAATATGGAGGGAGAGGCAAATACGCAGTATTTT. It specifies CASRNMEGEANTQYF.

J is TRBJ2-6 and V is TRBV15; TRBD1 might be the D (5 bases). The CDR3 contains 17 residues. In germline, CDR1 is LNHNV, CDR2 YYDKDF (reference sequence). V dropped 0 bases and J dropped 1 base, with 10 bases sitting between them. The CDR3 loop is CATSRDLRTSGANVLTF. CDR3 DNA sequence: TGTGCCACCAGCAGAGATCTCAGGACATCTGGGGCCAACGTCCTGACTTTC.

This clone appeared once. This rearrangement joins TRBV5-6 to TRBJ1-1, with TRBD1 as a possible D gene (5 bases). This CDR3 spans 14 amino acids. Trimming shortened V by 0 bases and J by 0 bases, and 6 bases separated the two germline ends. Germline lookup yields CDR1 SGHDT and CDR2 YYEEEE. The CDR3 sequence: CASSLDRMNTEAFF. In nucleotides, the CDR3 is TGTGCCAGCAGCTTGGACAGGATGAACACTGAAGCTTTCTTT.

The chain has TRBV27 and TRBJ2-5; 8 bases are shared with TRBD2. V shed 7 bases and J 4 bases; nucleotides not matched to a gene: 8. This CDR3 comprises 14 residues. CDR1 MNHEY and CDR2 SMNVEV come from the germline V gene (reference sequence). The CDR3 protein is CASKWRGASETQYF. CDR3 coding DNA: TGTGCCAGCAAGTGGCGGGGGGCCTCAGAGACCCAGTACTTC.

The chain combines TRBV10-2 with TRBJ1-5, with D maybe TRBD1 (5 bases). CDR3 length equals 13 residues. The germline V and J ends were trimmed by 5 bases and 4 bases, with 9 bases remaining between them. Germline CDR1 WSHSY, CDR2 SAAADI. The CDR3: CASSFQGNQPQHF. In DNA form, the CDR3 reads TGCGCCAGCAGTTTTCAGGGTAATCAGCCCCAGCATTTT.

The chain recombines TRBV18 with TRBJ2-3, with 8 nucleotides matching TRBD2. The V gene end was trimmed by 4 bases and the J gene end by 7 bases; junction bases not matched to a gene: 13. Germline V CDR1 and CDR2: KGHSH, LQKENI. The CDR3 consists of 16 residues. The chain's CDR3 is CASSRAGTRTSHTQYF. CDR3 coding DNA: TGTGCCAGCTCACGTGCCGGGACTAGGACTTCTCATACGCAGTATTTT.